These 15 T cell receptor beta chains were sequenced from one sample in a study of T-cell reconstitution after alpha-beta-depleted transplantation in children. TCRbeta library construction was performed incorporating unique molecular identifiers. TCRdb re-called the PCR reads with MiXCR, one entry per CDR3 protein. Seen here are 17,000 or so distinct CDR3 sequences, about an eighth observed once, and the top ten hold around 71%. Sample: PBMCs, mostly from graft donor cells, taken 180 days after TCRalphabeta/CD19-depleted stem cell transplant. The receptor set was obtained from a boy in the first two years of life who had a stem cell transplant for Wiskott-Aldrich syndrome, so the T cells may come from the graft donor.

This clonotype has more than one count but fewer than ten. The J gene is TRBJ2-1, the V gene TRBV21-1; TRBD2 was called by the table and not checked on the DNA. TRBV21-1 constitutes a pseudogene. The CDR3 consists of 19 residues. CDR3 sequence (DNA): TGTGCCAGCAGCAAGTTCGACCGCACTAGAGCGGGCTCCTACAATGAGCAGTTCTTC. This encodes CASSKFDRTRAGSYNEQFF.

This clonotype was seen at least ten times. The chain couples TRBV20-1 to TRBJ1-1; no definite D call. CDR3 length equals 12 residues. V was trimmed by 2 bases and J by 8 bases, leaving 12 bases between them. Germline V CDR1 and CDR2: DFQATT, SNEGSKA (reference sequence). The CDR3 reads CSARLTLAEAFF. In DNA, the CDR3 is TGCAGTGCTAGATTGACTCTGGCGGAAGCTTTCTTT.

This clonotype is classed as medium-sized (0.01 to 0.1%). The V and J genes are TRBV6-2 or TRBV6-3 and TRBJ1-1; D gene uncertain. Germline V gene lookup returns CDR1 MNHEY and CDR2 SVGEGT. Trimming took off 6 bases at V and 3 bases at J, with 20 bases between the two ends. The CDR3 is 16 residues long. CDR3 in DNA: TGTGCCAGCAGACTATTTCCTGGACCGTTGGACACTGAAGCTTTCTTT. Its translation is CASRLFPGPLDTEAFF.

This chain joins TRBV7-8 and TRBJ2-7, with 9 bases aligning to TRBD2. The trim removed 5 bases at V and 0 bases at J, leaving 5 bases unmatched. This CDR3 region has 15 residues. Germline values: CDR1 SGHVS, CDR2 FQNEAQ. This CDR3 is CASSLQTSGSYEQYF. The CDR3 coding sequence is TGTGCCAGCAGCCTCCAGACTAGCGGCTCCTACGAGCAGTACTTC.

At least ten counts were recorded for this clonotype. The CDR3 protein is CASSPFANTGELFF. CDR3 coding DNA: TGCGCCAGCAGCCCGTTCGCGAACACCGGGGAGCTGTTTTTT. The V call is TRBV5-1, the J call TRBJ2-2; no firm D call. The CDR3 has 14 residues. Trimming left V 4 bases short and J 0 bases short, with 7 bases between. The germline V gene encodes CDR1 SGHRS and CDR2 YFSETQ.

This clonotype has a count of ten or more. This chain uses TRBV25-1 with TRBJ2-1; D not certain. The CDR3 contains 13 residues. Between the trimmed V and J ends, which lost 3 bases and 2 bases, there was a span of 5 bases. CDR1 and CDR2 from the germline V gene are MGHDK and SYGVNS. CDR3 sequence: CASSEWAYNEQFF. The CDR3 nucleotides are TGTGCCAGCAGTGAGTGGGCCTACAATGAGCAGTTCTTC.

This clonotype was seen more than once but under ten times. The chain recombines TRBV4-2 with TRBJ1-1, with D unclear. CDR1 is LGHNA and CDR2 is YNFKEQ in the germline V gene. CDR3 size: 15 residues. Trimming pared 1 base from V and 1 base from J, leaving 10 bases between. CDR3 DNA sequence: TGTGCCAGCAGCCAAGCCGAGGCAGAGAACACTGAAGCTTTCTTT. This gives the protein CASSQAEAENTEAFF.

This clonotype was recorded a few times. This sequence joins TRBV20-1 and TRBJ1-1, with 7 bases lining up with TRBD1. Germline V lookup: CDR1 DFQATT, CDR2 SNEGSKA (reference sequence). The ends lost 3 bases at V and 4 bases at J; junction bases unmatched: 5. CDR3 length: 13 residues. CDR3 sequence: CSASRQGATEAFF. The CDR3 DNA follows: TGCAGTGCTAGTCGACAGGGAGCCACTGAAGCTTTCTTT.

There are many counts of this clonotype. The CDR3 DNA reads TGCGCCAGCAGCAAAGGAGGACTAGCGGTCCCGAGGGGCCAAGAGACCCAGTACTTC. Its protein product is CASSKGGLAVPRGQETQYF. The gene calls are TRBV4-1 and TRBJ2-5; 10 positions agree with TRBD2. CDR1 and CDR2 from the germline V gene are MGHRA and YSYEKL. J was trimmed by 1 base and V by 5 bases; bases with no gene match: 16. The CDR3 loop spans 19 amino acids.

The chain is built from TRBV20-1 and TRBJ1-1; D is uncertain. Germline values: CDR1 DFQATT, CDR2 SNEGSKA (reference sequence). Trimming cost V 3 bases and J 0 bases, with 11 bases left between them. This CDR3 spans 14 amino acids. CDR3 nucleotide sequence: TGCAGTGCTAGGTCCGGGAGTATGAACACTGAAGCTTTCTTT. Translation gives CSARSGSMNTEAFF.

This clonotype was counted ten times or more. This chain links TRBV28 with TRBJ1-1; D perhaps matches TRBD1 (5 bases). Germline CDR1 and CDR2: MDHEN and SYDVKM. This CDR3 spans 11 amino acids. With 7 bases removed from V and 13 bases from J, the gap between germline ends came to 16 bases. This CDR3 reads CASTSDGRGFF. CDR3 bases: TGTGCCAGCACGTCCGACGGGAGGGGTTTCTTT.

This clonotype has ten or more counts. This chain links TRBV7-9 with TRBJ1-2; weak D call: TRBD1 (6 bases). Trimming removed 5 bases from V and 12 bases from J, with 22 bases in between. CDR1 and CDR2 (germline): SEHNR, FQNEAQ (reference sequence). The CDR3 runs to 14 residues. The CDR3 sequence is CASSTELWAGVDTF. As DNA, the CDR3 is TGTGCCAGCAGCACCGAGCTTTGGGCAGGGGTGGACACCTTC.

The CDR3 loop reads CASSRLRQRGNTEAFF. The CDR3 DNA follows: TGTGCCAGCAGCCGACTGCGACAGCGGGGAAACACTGAAGCTTTCTTT. The J gene is TRBJ1-1, the V gene TRBV3-1; perhaps TRBD1 as D (5 bases). The CDR3 loop spans 16 amino acids. Germline lookup yields CDR1 LGHDT and CDR2 YNNKEL (reference sequence). The V gene lost 4 bases and the J gene lost 2 bases, with 17 bases spanning the gap. Together with reference TRBV3-1 and TRBJ1-1, the CDR3 gives the full variable domain: DTAVSQTPKYLVTQMGNDKSIKCEQNLGHDTMYWYKQDSKKFLKIMFSYNNKELIINETVPNRFSPKSPDKAHLNLHINSLELGDSAVYFCASSRLRQRGNTEAFFGQGTRLTVV.

This clonotype occurred many times. The J gene is TRBJ2-3, the V gene TRBV15; a possible D gene is TRBD2 (5 bases). The CDR3 runs to 14 residues. V was cut by 1 base and J by 4 bases, with 9 bases left in between. Germline V gene data show CDR1 as LNHNV and CDR2 as YYDKDF (reference sequence). The CDR3 spells CATSRVLAADTQYF. Written as DNA, the CDR3 is TGTGCCACCAGCAGAGTTCTAGCCGCAGATACGCAGTATTTT.

In this sample, this clonotype turned up a few times. The gene calls are TRBV5-1 and TRBJ2-5, with TRBD2 matching over 9 bases. The V and J ends lost 1 base and 5 bases, in that order; junction bases with no gene match: 9. The CDR3 runs to 16 residues. Per germline, CDR1 SGHRS and CDR2 YFSETQ. The DNA for the CDR3 is TGCGCCAGCAGCTTGAGTTGGGCTAGCGGGACGGAGACCCAGTACTTC. Protein product: CASSLSWASGTETQYF.